These T cell receptor beta chains were read from a single sample in a study of CD8 T cells in Susac syndrome. TCRdb reanalysed the immunoSEQ multiplex PCR reads using MiXCR and keeps one entry per CDR3 protein. The data show around 150,000 distinct CDR3 sequences, with 93% seen just once and just over 0.13% held by the top ten. The specimen sequenced was CD4+ T cells from PBMCs. These receptors were taken from a human donor in good health. Both conserved end residues are part of each CDR3. A D gene is named only where the DNA matches it firmly. Rows may omit the clone size; those that give it use once, few, many or a size class.

v_call	d_call	clone_size	j_call	cdr3_nt	cdr3_aa
TRBV7-2	.	.	TRBJ1-6	TGTGCCAGCAGCCGTTGGCAGGGAGGGAATTCACCCCTCCACTTT	CASSRWQGGNSPLHF
TRBV12-3/TRBV12-4	.	.	TRBJ2-7	TGTGCCAGCAGTCAAGGGATGAGGGAGCAGTACTTC	CASSQGMREQYF
TRBV12-3/TRBV12-4	.	.	TRBJ1-1	TGTGCCAGCAGTTTAAATACCGGGACCTTCCCTGAAGCTTTCTTT	CASSLNTGTFPEAFF
TRBV7-8	TRBD2	.	TRBJ2-5	TGTGCCAGCAGGAGAAGGGAGGGAGGGGTGACCCAGTACTTC	CASRRREGGVTQYF
TRBV4-1	TRBD1	.	TRBJ2-2	TGCGCCAGCAGCCAGGACGGACAGGGGAGTTATACCGGGGAGCTGTTTTTT	CASSQDGQGSYTGELFF
TRBV20-1	.	.	TRBJ1-1	TGCAGTGCTAGCAGCGCGAACACTGAAGCTTTCTTT	CSASSANTEAFF
TRBV7-2	.	.	TRBJ2-7	TGTGCCAGCAGCTTATCCGGGGGCCACGAGCAGTACTTC	CASSLSGGHEQYF
TRBV7-2	.	.	TRBJ2-3	TGTGCCAGCAGCCCGCGGCCATACACAGATACGCAGTATTTT	CASSPRPYTDTQYF
TRBV28	.	.	TRBJ1-4	TGTGCCAGCAGTTCCCCGACCTCGACGTGGGGGGCCGCAACTAATGAAAAACTGTTTTTT	CASSSPTSTWGAATNEKLFF
TRBV3-1	TRBD1	.	TRBJ1-5	TGTGCCAGCAGCCAAGGACAGGGGGCCACTCAGCCCCAGCATTTT	CASSQGQGATQPQHF
TRBV20-1	TRBD1	.	TRBJ1-6	TGCAGTGCTCCCGGACAGGGGCCGAGCTCCTATAATTCACCCCTCCACTTT	CSAPGQGPSSYNSPLHF
TRBV19	TRBD1	.	TRBJ1-2	TGTGCCAGTACCCCGGAGACAGGGTGGACCCTTCACTATGGCTACACCTTC	CASTPETGWTLHYGYTF
TRBV27	.	.	TRBJ2-7	TGTGCCAGCAGTTTCTCTGAACCCGGACAGTCAGCCCGCTCCTACGAGCAGTACTTC	CASSFSEPGQSARSYEQYF
TRBV5-4	.	.	TRBJ1-2	TGTGCCAGCAGCTCGAGACAGGAGTCCGCCTATGGCTACACCTTC	CASSSRQESAYGYTF
TRBV20-1	TRBD2	.	TRBJ2-3	TGCAGTGCTATCCACCTAGCGGGCAGCACAGATACGCAGTATTTT	CSAIHLAGSTDTQYF
TRBV7-3	.	.	TRBJ2-7	TGTGCCAGCAGCCCCAGGACCTGGGGGGAGCAGTACTTC	CASSPRTWGEQYF
TRBV5-1	.	once	TRBJ2-6	TGCGCCAGCAGCTTGGCGTCGGCGCTGGGGGCCAACGTCCTGACTTTC	CASSLASALGANVLTF
TRBV10-3	.	.	TRBJ1-1	TGTGCCATCAGCAATCAGGGGTCGAACACTGAAGCTTTCTTT	CAISNQGSNTEAFF
TRBV27	.	.	TRBJ1-2	TGTGCCAGCAGTTTAGTGCAGGGAGATGGCTACACCTTC	CASSLVQGDGYTF
TRBV25-1	TRBD1	.	TRBJ1-6	TGTGCCAGCAGTGAAAGGGGAGGGGACAGGTATAGCTCCTATAATTCACCCCTCCACTTT	CASSERGGDRYSSYNSPLHF
TRBV29-1	.	.	TRBJ2-3	TGCAGCTTCTGGGTAGGGAGAGATACGCAGTATTTT	CSFWVGRDTQYF
TRBV10-1	.	.	TRBJ2-7	TGCGCCAGCAGTGAGTCGGGGGCAGGAATCTACGAGCAGTACTTC	CASSESGAGIYEQYF
TRBV5-6	.	.	TRBJ1-1	TGTGCCAGCTTCTTACAGGGCGGGATGAACACTGAAGCTTTCTTT	CASFLQGGMNTEAFF
TRBV5-1	.	.	TRBJ1-2	TGCGCCAGCAGCTTGGGCAGTGAGAAGGGCTACACCTTC	CASSLGSEKGYTF
TRBV7-8	.	.	TRBJ2-2	TGTGCCAGCAGCTTGGGGCGGGGCCGAAGAACCGGGGAGCTGTTTTTT	CASSLGRGRRTGELFF
TRBV2	TRBD1	.	TRBJ1-5	TGTGCCAGCAGCCTATGGGACAGGGGGAGCCAGCCCCAGCATTTT	CASSLWDRGSQPQHF
TRBV9	.	.	TRBJ2-2	TGTGCCAGCAGCGTAGTCAGCCGGGCCGGGGAGCTGTTTTTT	CASSVVSRAGELFF
TRBV15	.	once	TRBJ1-1	TGTGCCACCAGCAGAGTGGTAGTAAACACTGAAGCTTTCTTT	CATSRVVVNTEAFF
TRBV23-1	TRBD1	.	TRBJ2-1	TGCGCCAGCAGTCAATCGCCGGACAGGCACTACAATGAGCAGTTCTTC	CASSQSPDRHYNEQFF
TRBV3-1	.	.	TRBJ1-2	TGTGCCAGCAGCCAAGATGTAGACAGGAGCGGCTACACCTTC	CASSQDVDRSGYTF
TRBV11-1	TRBD2	.	TRBJ2-3	TGTGCCAGCAGCTTAGCTGGCCAGGGAGGGACAGATACGCAGTATTTT	CASSLAGQGGTDTQYF
TRBV4-1	TRBD1	.	TRBJ1-2	TGCGCCAGCAGCTACGGGACAGGGGGTGACTATGGCTACACCTTC	CASSYGTGGDYGYTF
TRBV7-9	.	.	TRBJ2-1	TGTGCCAGCAGCTTATTGGGGGATGGGCAGTTCTTC	CASSLLGDGQFF
TRBV19	.	.	TRBJ1-1	TGTGCCAGTAGTGCGGGAAGGGACACTGAAGCTTTCTTT	CASSAGRDTEAFF
TRBV30	TRBD1	.	TRBJ1-1	TGTGCCTGGTCTAGGGACAGCCAGAACACTGAAGCTTTCTTT	CAWSRDSQNTEAFF
TRBV28	TRBD1	.	TRBJ1-6	TGTGCCAGCAGTTTACCCAGACAGGGCGGCGCACCCCTCCACTTT	CASSLPRQGGAPLHF
TRBV29-1	TRBD1	.	TRBJ2-5	TGCAGCGTTGAGCCGGGACAGGCGGGAGAGACCCAGTACTTC	CSVEPGQAGETQYF
TRBV18	.	.	TRBJ1-1	TGTGCCAGCTCACGGGGTGGACCTGGTGAAGCTTTCTTT	CASSRGGPGEAFF
TRBV12-3/TRBV12-4	TRBD1	.	TRBJ2-5	TGTGCCAGCAGTTATCAGGGGGCCGTCCGGACCCAGTACTTC	CASSYQGAVRTQYF
TRBV2	TRBD1	.	TRBJ2-2	TGTGCCAGCAGTCAAGTCAGGGGGACCCGATCCGGGGAGCTGTTTTTT	CASSQVRGTRSGELFF
TRBV18	.	once	TRBJ2-3	TGTGCCAGCTCACCCCTAAGCACAGATACGCAGTATTTT	CASSPLSTDTQYF
TRBV16	TRBD1	.	TRBJ1-2	TGTGCCAGCAGCCAAGACAGGACAGGGTTTGGCTACACCTTC	CASSQDRTGFGYTF
TRBV2	.	.	TRBJ2-1	TGTGCCAGCAGTGAAGACCCCCTATTGGGGGGAGACTATTACAATGAGCAGTTCTTC	CASSEDPLLGGDYYNEQFF
TRBV7-3	TRBD1	.	TRBJ1-1	TGTGCCAGCAGCTTAGTTGGTGGCGGGACAGGGGGCGGCGGAGCTTTCTTT	CASSLVGGGTGGGGAFF
TRBV3-1	.	once	TRBJ1-3	TGTGCCAGCAGCCATGCTGGGGGGAACGAAAACACCATATATTTT	CASSHAGGNENTIYF
TRBV5-1	.	.	TRBJ1-1	TGCGCCAGCGCATCCTGGACGGGGAACACTGAAGCTTTCTTT	CASASWTGNTEAFF
TRBV4-2	TRBD2	.	TRBJ2-7	TGTGCCAGCAGCCAAGGTGGATGGCGGGGGGGATCCTACGAGCAGTACTTC	CASSQGGWRGGSYEQYF
TRBV7-8	TRBD2	.	TRBJ2-3	TGTGCCACCAAACTAGCGGGGGCCAGAGATACGCAGTATTTT	CATKLAGARDTQYF
TRBV6-1	.	.	TRBJ2-3	TGTGCCAGCATGCCGGGACGGGTACCGGATACGCAGTATTTT	CASMPGRVPDTQYF
TRBV6-5	.	.	TRBJ2-7	TGTGCCAGCAGTGGGACACTACCTTCCTACGAGCAGTACTTC	CASSGTLPSYEQYF
TRBV5-1	.	.	TRBJ2-6	TGCGCCAGCAGCCCCCTGGGGCCCGGGGCCAACGTCCTGACTTTC	CASSPLGPGANVLTF
TRBV7-8	.	.	TRBJ1-1	TGTGCCAGCAGCCTAAACAGGGTAGGAGCGAACACTGAAGCTTTCTTT	CASSLNRVGANTEAFF
TRBV7-3	.	.	TRBJ2-2	TGTGCCAGCAGCTTTACCGGACAGCCCACCGGGGAGCTGTTTTTT	CASSFTGQPTGELFF
TRBV4-2	TRBD1	.	TRBJ1-2	TGTGCCAGCAGCCAAGTTGTTGACAGGGACGGCTACACCTTC	CASSQVVDRDGYTF
TRBV4-1	.	.	TRBJ1-6	TGCGCCAGCAGCCAGGAGCCCGGATTTAATTCACCCCTCCACTTT	CASSQEPGFNSPLHF
TRBV10-3	TRBD1	once	TRBJ2-5	TGTGCCATCAGTGCCCAAACAGGGGGCTCAGAGACCCAGTACTTC	CAISAQTGGSETQYF
TRBV30	.	.	TRBJ2-7	TGTGCCTGGAGTCCAGGGTCCTACGAGCAGTACTTC	CAWSPGSYEQYF
TRBV7-2	.	once	TRBJ1-3	TGTGCCAGCAGCTTAGTAGCAGCCAGTCCCGGAAACACCATATATTTT	CASSLVAASPGNTIYF
TRBV20-1	.	.	TRBJ1-3	TGCAGTGCGAGACCAGCCGGACGGAGCTCTGGAAACACCATATATTTT	CSARPAGRSSGNTIYF